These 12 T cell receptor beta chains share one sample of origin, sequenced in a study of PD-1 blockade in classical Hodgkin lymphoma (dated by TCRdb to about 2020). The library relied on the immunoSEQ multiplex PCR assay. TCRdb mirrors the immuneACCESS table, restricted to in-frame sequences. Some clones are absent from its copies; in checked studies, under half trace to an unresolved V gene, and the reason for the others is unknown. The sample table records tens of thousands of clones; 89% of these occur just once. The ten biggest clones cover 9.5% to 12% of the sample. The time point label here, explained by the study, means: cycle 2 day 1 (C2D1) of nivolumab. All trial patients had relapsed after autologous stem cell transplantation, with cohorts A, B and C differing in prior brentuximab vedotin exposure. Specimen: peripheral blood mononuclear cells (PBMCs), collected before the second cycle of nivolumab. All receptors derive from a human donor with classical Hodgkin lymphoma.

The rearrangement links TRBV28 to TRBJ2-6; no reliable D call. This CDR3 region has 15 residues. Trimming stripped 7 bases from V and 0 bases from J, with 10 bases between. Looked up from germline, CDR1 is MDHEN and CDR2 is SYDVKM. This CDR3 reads CASTGGYSGANVLTF. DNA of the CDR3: TGTGCCAGCACGGGCGGTTACTCTGGGGCCAACGTCCTGACTTTC.

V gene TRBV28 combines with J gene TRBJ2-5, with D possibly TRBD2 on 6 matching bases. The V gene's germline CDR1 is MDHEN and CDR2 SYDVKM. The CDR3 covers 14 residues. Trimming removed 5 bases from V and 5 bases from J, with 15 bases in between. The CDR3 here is CASSPGTLSETQYF. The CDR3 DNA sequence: TGTGCCAGCAGTCCCGGGACTCTCAGCGAGACCCAGTACTTC.

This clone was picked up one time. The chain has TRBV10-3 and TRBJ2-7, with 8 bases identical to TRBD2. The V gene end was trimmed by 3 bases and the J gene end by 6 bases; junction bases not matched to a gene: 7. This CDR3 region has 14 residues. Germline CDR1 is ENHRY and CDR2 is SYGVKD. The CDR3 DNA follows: TGTGCCATCAGTGACGGGACTAGTATAACCGAGCAGTACTTC. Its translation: CAISDGTSITEQYF.

The CDR3 DNA reads as TGTGCCAGCAGCTTGGCCGAGAAGGGGGCTGGCTACACCTTC. Translated, it gives CASSLAEKGAGYTF. V usage is TRBV5-4 and J usage is TRBJ1-2, with 7 bases that match TRBD1. The V segment lost 0 bases and the J segment 7 bases; nucleotides outside the gene matches: 6. The germline CDR1 and CDR2 sequences are SGHNT and YYREEE (reference sequence). This CDR3 is built from 14 residues.

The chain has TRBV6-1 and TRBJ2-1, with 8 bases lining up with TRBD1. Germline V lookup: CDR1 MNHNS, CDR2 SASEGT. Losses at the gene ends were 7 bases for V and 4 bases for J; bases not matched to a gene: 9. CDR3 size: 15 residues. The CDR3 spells CASIVDRAQYNEQFF. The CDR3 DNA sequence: TGTGCCAGCATTGTGGACAGGGCACAATACAATGAGCAGTTCTTC.

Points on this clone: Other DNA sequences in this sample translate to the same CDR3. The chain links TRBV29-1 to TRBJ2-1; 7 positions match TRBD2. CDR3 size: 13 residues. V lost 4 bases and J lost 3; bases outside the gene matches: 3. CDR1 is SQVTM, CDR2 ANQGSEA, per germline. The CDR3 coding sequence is TGCAGCGTTGGGGCTAGCGGCTACAATGAGCAGTTCTTC. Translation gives CSVGASGYNEQFF.

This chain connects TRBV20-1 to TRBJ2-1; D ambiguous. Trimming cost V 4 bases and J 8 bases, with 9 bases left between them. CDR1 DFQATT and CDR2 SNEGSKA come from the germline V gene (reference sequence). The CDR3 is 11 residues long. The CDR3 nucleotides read TGCAGTGCTACCTCTAGTGATGAGCAGTTCTTC. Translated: CSATSSDEQFF.

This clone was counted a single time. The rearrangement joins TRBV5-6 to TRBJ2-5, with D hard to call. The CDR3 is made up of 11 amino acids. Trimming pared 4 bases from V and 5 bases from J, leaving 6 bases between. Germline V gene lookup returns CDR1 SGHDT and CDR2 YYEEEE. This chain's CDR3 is CASSRRETQYF. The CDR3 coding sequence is TGTGCCAGCAGCAGGCGGGAGACCCAGTACTTC.

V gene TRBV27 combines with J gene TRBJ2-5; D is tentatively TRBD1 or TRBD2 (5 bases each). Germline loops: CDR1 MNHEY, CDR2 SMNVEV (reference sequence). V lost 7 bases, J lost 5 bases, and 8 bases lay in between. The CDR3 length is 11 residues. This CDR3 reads CASTWGETQYF. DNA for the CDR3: TGTGCCAGCACCTGGGGGGAGACCCAGTACTTC.

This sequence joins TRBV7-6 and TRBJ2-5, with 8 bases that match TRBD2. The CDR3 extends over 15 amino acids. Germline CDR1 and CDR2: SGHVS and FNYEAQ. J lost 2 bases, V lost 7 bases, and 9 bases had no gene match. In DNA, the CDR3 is TGTGCCAGCACCAGTAGCGGGATGGGTCAAGAGACCCAGTACTTC. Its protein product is CASTSSGMGQETQYF.

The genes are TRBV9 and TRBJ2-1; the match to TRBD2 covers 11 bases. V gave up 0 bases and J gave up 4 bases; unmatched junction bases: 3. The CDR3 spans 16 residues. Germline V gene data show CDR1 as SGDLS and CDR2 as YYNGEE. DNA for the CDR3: TGTGCCAGCAGCGTAGAATCTAGCGGGGGGTACAATGAGCAGTTCTTC. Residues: CASSVESSGGYNEQFF.

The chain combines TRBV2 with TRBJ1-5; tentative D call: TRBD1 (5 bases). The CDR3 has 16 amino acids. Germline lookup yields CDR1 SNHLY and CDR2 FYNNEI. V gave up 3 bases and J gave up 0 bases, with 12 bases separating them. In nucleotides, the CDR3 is TGTGCCAGCAGTGAGACAGAGGCTAATAGCAATCAGCCCCAGCATTTT. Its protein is CASSETEANSNQPQHF.